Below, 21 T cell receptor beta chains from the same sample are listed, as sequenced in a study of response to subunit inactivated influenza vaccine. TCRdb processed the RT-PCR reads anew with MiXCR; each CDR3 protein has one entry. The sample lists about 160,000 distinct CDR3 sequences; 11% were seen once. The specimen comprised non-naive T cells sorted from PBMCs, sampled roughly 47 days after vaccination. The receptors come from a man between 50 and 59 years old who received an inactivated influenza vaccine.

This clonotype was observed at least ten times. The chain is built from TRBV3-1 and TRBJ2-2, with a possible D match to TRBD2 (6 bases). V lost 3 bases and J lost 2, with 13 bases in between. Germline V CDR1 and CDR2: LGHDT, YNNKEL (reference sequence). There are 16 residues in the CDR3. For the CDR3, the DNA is TGTGCCAGCAGCCATACCGGGACTTCCAACACCGGGGAGCTGTTTTTT. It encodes CASSHTGTSNTGELFF.

CDR3 region: CAISESTSGNTIYF. The DNA for the CDR3 is TGTGCCATCAGTGAGTCGACCAGTGGAAACACCATATATTTT. J is TRBJ1-3 and V is TRBV10-3, with D unclear. Trimming removed 0 bases at V and 3 bases at J, with 6 bases between. The CDR3 runs 14 residues. Looked up from germline, CDR1 is ENHRY and CDR2 is SYGVKD.

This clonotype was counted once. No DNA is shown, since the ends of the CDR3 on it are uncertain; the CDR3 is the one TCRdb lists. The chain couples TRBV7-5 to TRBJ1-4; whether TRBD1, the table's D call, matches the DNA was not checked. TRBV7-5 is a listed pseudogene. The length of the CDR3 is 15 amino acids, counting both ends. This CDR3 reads CISVSGSGDREKLFF.

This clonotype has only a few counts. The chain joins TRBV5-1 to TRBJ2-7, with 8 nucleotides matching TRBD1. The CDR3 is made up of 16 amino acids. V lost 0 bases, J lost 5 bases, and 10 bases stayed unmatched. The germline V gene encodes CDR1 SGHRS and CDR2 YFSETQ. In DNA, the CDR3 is TGCGCCAGCAGCTTGGAACGTCCAGGGGGCGGCGACGAGCAGTACTTC. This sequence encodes CASSLERPGGGDEQYF.

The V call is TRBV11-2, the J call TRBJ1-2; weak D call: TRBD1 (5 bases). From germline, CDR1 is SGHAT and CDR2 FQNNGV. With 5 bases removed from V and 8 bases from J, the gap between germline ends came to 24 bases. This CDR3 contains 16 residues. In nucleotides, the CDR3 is TGTGCCAGCAGCCCCTTCCCCAGGGTGTTCCGTACAGGCTACACCTTC. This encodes CASSPFPRVFRTGYTF.

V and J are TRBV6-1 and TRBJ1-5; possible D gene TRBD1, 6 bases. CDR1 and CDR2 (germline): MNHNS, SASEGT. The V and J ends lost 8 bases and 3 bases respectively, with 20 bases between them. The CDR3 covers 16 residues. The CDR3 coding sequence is TGTGCCAGCGCCAGGGGTGGGACACCTCTCAATCAGCCCCAGCATTTT. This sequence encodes CASARGGTPLNQPQHF.

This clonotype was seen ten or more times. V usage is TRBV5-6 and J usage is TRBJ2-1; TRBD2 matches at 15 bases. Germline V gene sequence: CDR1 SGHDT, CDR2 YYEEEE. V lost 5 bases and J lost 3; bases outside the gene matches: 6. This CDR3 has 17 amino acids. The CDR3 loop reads CASSRTSGGANYNEQFF. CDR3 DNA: TGTGCCAGCAGTCGGACTAGCGGGGGGGCGAACTACAATGAGCAGTTCTTC.

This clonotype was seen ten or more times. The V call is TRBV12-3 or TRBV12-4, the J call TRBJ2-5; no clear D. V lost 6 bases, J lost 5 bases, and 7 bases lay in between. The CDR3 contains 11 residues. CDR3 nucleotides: TGTGCCAGCAGCAGTGGGGAGACCCAGTACTTC. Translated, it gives CASSSGETQYF.

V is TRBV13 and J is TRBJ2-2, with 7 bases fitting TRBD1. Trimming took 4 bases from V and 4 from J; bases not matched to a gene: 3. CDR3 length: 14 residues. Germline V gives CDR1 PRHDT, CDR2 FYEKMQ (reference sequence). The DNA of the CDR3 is TGTGCCAGCAGCTGGGGACAGCGCACCGGGGAGCTGTTTTTT. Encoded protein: CASSWGQRTGELFF.

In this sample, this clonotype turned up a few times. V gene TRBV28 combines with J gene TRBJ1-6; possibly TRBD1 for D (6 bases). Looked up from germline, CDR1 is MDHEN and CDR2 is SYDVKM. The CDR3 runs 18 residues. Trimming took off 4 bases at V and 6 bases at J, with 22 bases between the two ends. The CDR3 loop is CASSSIRDMQGGNSPLHF. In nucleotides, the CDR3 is TGTGCCAGCAGTTCAATACGGGACATGCAGGGAGGTAATTCACCCCTCCACTTT.

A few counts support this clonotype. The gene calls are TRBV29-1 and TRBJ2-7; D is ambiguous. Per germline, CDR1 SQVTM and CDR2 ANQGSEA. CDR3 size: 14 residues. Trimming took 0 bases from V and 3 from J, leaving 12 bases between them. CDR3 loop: CSVEDPQELYEQYF. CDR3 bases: TGCAGCGTTGAAGATCCGCAGGAACTCTACGAGCAGTACTTC.

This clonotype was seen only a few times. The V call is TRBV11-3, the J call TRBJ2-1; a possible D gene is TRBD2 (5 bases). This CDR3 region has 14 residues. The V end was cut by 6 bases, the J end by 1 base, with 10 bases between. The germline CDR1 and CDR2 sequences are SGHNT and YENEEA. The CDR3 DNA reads TGTGCCAGCAGTAGACGGGATTCCTACAATGAGCAGTTCTTC. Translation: CASSRRDSYNEQFF.

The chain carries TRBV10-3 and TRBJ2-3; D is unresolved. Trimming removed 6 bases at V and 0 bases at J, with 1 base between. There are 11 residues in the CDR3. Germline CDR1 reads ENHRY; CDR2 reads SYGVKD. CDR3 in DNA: TGTGCCATCAGGAGCACAGATACGCAGTATTTT. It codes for CAIRSTDTQYF.

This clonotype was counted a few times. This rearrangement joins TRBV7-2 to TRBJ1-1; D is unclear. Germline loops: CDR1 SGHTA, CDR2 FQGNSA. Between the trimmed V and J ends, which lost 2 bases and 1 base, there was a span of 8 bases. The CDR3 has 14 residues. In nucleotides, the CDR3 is TGTGCCAGCAGCTTATTTGGGCAGAACACTGAAGCTTTCTTT. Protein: CASSLFGQNTEAFF.

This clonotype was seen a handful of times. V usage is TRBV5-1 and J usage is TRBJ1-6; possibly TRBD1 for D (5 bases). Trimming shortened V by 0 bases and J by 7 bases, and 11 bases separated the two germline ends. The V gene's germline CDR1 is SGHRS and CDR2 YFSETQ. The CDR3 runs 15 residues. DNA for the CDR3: TGCGCCAGCAGCTTGGGACAGAATAAAAATTCACCCCTCCACTTT. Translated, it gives CASSLGQNKNSPLHF. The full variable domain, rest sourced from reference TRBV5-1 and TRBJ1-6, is KAGVTQTPRYLIKTRGQQVTLSCSPISGHRSVSWYQQTPGQGLQFLFEYFSETQRNKGNFPGRFSGRQFSNSRSEMNVSTLELGDSALYLCASSLGQNKNSPLHFGNGTRLTVT.

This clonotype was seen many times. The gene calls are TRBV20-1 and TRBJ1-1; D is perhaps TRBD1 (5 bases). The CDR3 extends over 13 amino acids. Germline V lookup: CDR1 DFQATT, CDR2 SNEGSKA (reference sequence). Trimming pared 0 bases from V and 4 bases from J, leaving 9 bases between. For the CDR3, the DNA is TGCAGTGCTAGAGATGGGGGGACCACTGAAGCTTTCTTT. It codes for CSARDGGTTEAFF.

Written as DNA, the CDR3 is TGCAGTGCTACCCGACAGGACCTCTCCTACGAGCAGTACTTC. It specifies CSATRQDLSYEQYF. The chain joins TRBV20-1 to TRBJ2-7, with a possible D match to TRBD1 (6 bases). Between the trimmed V and J ends, which lost 4 bases and 0 bases, there was a span of 13 bases. The germline CDR1 and CDR2 sequences are DFQATT and SNEGSKA (reference sequence). The CDR3 loop spans 14 amino acids.

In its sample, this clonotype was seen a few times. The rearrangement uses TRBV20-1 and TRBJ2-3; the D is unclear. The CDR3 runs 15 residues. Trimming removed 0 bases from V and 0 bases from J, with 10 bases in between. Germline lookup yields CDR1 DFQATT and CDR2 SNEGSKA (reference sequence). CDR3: CSARDDGMSTDTQYF. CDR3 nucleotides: TGCAGTGCTAGAGATGACGGAATGAGCACAGATACGCAGTATTTT.

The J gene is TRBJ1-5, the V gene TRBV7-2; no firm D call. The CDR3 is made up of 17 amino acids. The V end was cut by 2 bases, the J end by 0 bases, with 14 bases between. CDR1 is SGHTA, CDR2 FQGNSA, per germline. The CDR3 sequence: CASSLWGGSYSNQPQHF. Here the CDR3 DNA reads TGTGCCAGCAGCTTATGGGGAGGGAGCTATAGCAATCAGCCCCAGCATTTT.

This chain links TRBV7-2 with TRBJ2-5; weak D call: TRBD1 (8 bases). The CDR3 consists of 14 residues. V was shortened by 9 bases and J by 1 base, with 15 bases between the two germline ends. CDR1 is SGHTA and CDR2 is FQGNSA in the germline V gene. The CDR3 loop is CASINRGGQETQYF. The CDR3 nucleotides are TGTGCCAGTATCAACAGGGGGGGCCAAGAGACCCAGTACTTC.

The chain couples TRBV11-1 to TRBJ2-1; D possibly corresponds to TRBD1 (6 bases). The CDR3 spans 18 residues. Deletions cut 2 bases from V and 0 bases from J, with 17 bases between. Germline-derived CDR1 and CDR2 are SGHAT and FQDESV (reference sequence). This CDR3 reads CASSLSRTDWGSYNEQFF. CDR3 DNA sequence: TGTGCCAGCAGCTTATCGCGGACAGATTGGGGCTCCTACAATGAGCAGTTCTTC.